This record looks at one T cell receptor (beta chain) sequence and its context. These data originate in a study of blood T cell repertoires in COVID-19. Study-wide background: T cells, B-cell-depleted T cells, or PBMCs supplied cDNA or gDNA.

TCRdb's table, derived via immunoSEQ multiplex PCR, lists solely in-frame clones and lacks some. The table shows some 26,000 clones, with less than 90% occurring only once. Germline CDR1 and CDR2: KGHSH and LQKENI. The CDR3 spans 13 residues. The V end lost 2 bases, the J end lost 9 bases, and 11 bases lay between the germline ends. The clonotype comes from a man in his 70s with active COVID-19. The sample was peripheral blood. J is TRBJ1-5 and V is TRBV18; D gene uncertain. In nucleotides, the CDR3 is TGTGCCAGCTCACCAGGGAATCGGGGGCCCCAGCATTTT. This sequence encodes CASSPGNRGPQHF.